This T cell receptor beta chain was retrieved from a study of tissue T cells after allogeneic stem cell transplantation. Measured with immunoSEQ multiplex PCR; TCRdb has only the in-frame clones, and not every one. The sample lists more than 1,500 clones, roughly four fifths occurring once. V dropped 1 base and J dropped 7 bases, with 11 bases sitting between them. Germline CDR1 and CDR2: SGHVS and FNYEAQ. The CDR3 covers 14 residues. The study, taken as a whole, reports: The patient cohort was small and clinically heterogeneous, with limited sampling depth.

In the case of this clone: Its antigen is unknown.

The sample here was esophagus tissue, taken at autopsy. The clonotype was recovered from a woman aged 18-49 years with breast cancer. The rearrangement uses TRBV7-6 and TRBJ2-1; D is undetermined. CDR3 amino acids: CASSLEISDNEQFF. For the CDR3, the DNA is TGTGCCAGCAGCTTAGAAATCAGTGATAATGAGCAGTTCTTC.